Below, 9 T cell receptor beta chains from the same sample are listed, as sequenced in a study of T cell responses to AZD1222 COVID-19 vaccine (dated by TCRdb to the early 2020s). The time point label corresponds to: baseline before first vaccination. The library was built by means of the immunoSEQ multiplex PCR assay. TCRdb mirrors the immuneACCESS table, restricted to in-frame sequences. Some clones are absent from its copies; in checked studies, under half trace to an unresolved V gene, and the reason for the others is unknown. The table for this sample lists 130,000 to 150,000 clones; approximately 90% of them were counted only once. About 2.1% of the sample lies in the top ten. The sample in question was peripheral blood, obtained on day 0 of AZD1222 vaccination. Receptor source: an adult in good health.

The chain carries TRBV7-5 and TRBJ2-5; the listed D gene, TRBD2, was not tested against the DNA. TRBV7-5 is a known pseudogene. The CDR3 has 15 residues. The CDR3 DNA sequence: TGTGCCAGAATCCGGAAGGAGACGTACCAAGAGACCCAGTACTTC. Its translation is CARIRKETYQETQYF.

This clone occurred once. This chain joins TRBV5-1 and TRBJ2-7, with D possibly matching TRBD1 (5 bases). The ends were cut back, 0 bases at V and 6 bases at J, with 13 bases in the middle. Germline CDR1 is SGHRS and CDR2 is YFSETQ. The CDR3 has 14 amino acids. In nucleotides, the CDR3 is TGCGCCAGCAGCTTGGATCCCGCAGGGATCGAGCAGTACTTC. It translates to CASSLDPAGIEQYF.

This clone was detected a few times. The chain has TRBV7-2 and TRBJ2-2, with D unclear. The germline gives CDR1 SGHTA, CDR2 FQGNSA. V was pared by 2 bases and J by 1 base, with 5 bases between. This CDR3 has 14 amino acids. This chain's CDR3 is CASSLFRNTGELFF. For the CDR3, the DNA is TGTGCCAGCAGCTTATTCAGGAACACCGGGGAGCTGTTTTTT.

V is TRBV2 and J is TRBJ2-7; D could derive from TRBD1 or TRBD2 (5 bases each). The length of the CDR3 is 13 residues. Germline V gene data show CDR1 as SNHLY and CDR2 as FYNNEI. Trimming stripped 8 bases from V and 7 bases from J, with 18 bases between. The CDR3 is CASVPGTHGEQYF. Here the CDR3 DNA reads TGTGCCAGCGTCCCGGGGACCCACGGGGAGCAGTACTTC.

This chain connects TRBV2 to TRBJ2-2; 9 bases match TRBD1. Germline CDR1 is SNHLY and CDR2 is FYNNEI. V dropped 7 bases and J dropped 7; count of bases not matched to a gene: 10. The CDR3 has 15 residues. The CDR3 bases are TGTGCCAGCACCCCCCAGGACAGGGGTATCGGGGAGCTGTTTTTT. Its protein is CASTPQDRGIGELFF.

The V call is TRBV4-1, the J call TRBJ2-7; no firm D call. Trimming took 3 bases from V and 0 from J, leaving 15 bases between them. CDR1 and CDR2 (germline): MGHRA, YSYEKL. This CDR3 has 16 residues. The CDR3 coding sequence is TGCGCCAGCAGCCAGGCCCCTTCTTTTCCCTCCTACGAGCAGTACTTC. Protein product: CASSQAPSFPSYEQYF.

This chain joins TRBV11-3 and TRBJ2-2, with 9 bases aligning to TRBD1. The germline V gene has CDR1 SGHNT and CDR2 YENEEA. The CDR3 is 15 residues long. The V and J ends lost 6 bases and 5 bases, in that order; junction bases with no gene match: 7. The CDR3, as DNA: TGTGCCAGCAGACCCGGGACAGGGTCTACCGGGGAGCTGTTTTTT. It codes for CASRPGTGSTGELFF.

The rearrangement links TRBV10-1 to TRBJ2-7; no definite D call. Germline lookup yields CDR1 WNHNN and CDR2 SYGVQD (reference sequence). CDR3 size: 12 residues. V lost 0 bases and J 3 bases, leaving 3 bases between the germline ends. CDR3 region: CASSESGYEQYF. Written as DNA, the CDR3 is TGCGCCAGCAGTGAGTCCGGCTACGAGCAGTACTTC.

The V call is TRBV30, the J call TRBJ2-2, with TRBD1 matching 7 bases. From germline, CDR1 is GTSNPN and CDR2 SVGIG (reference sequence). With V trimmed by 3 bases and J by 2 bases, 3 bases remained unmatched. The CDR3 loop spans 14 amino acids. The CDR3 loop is CAWSRDSNTGELFF. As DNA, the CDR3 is TGTGCCTGGAGCCGGGACAGTAACACCGGGGAGCTGTTTTTT.